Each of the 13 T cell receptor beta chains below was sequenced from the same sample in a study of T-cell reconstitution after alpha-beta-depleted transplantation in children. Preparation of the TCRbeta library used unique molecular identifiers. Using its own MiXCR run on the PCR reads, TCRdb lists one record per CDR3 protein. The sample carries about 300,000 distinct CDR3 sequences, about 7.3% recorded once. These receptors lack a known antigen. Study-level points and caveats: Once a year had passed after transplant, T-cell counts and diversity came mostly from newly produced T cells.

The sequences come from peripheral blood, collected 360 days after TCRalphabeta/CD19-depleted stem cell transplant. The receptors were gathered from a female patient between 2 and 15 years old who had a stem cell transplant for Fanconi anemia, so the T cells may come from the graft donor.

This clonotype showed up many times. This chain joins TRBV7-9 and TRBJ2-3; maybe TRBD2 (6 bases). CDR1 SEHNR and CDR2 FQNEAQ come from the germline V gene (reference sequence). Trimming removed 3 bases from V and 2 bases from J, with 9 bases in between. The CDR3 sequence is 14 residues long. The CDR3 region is CASSLEGTTDTQYF. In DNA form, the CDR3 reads TGTGCCAGCAGCTTGGAGGGGACCACAGATACGCAGTATTTT. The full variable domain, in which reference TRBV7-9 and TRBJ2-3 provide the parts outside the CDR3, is DTGVSQNPRHKITKRGQNVTFRCDPISEHNRLYWYRQTLGQGPEFLTYFQNEAQLEKSRLLSDRFSAERPKGSFSTLEIQRTEQGDSAMYLCASSLEGTTDTQYFGPGTRLTVL.

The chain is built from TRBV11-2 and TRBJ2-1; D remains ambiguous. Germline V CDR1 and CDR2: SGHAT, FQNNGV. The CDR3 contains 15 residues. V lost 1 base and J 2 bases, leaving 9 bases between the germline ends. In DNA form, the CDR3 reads TGTGCCAGCAGCTTAGGAGAGTCCGCCTACAATGAGCAGTTCTTC. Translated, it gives CASSLGESAYNEQFF.

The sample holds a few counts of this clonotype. In DNA, the CDR3 is TGTGCCACCAGTGACAGGGGAGCGGGAGTCTACGAGCAGTACTTC. This codes for CATSDRGAGVYEQYF. This chain connects TRBV24-1 to TRBJ2-7; 8 nucleotides match TRBD2. V shed 4 bases, J shed 3 bases, and the junction held 7 bases outside the gene matches. Germline V CDR1 and CDR2: KGHDR, SFDVKD. This CDR3 has 15 amino acids.

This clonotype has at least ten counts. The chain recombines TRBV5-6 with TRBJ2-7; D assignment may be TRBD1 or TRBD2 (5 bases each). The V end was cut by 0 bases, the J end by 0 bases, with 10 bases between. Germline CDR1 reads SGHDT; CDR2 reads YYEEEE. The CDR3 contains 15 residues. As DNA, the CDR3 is TGTGCCAGCAGCTTGGGGGGGTCTCTCTCCTACGAGCAGTACTTC. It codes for CASSLGGSLSYEQYF.

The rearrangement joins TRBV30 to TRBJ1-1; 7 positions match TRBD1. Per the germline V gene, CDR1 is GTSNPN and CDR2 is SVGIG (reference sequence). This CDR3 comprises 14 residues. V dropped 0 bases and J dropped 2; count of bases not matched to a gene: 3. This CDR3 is CAWSVGGGNTEAFF. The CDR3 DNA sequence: TGTGCCTGGAGTGTAGGAGGGGGCAACACTGAAGCTTTCTTT. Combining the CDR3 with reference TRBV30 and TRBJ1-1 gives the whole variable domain SQTIHQWPATLVQPVGSPLSLECTVEGTSNPNLYWYRQAAGRGLQLLFYSVGIGQISSEVPQNLSASRPQDRQFILSSKKLLLSDSGFYLCAWSVGGGNTEAFFGQGTRLTVV.

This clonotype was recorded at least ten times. CDR3 residues: CASSSLAGGEEDTQYF. CDR3 sequence (DNA): TGTGCCAGCAGCTCGCTAGCGGGGGGAGAGGAAGATACGCAGTATTTT. The gene calls are TRBV7-2 and TRBJ2-3; TRBD2 agrees at 11 bases. This CDR3 is 16 amino acids long. V shed 4 bases, J shed 5 bases, and the junction held 8 bases outside the gene matches. Germline V gene sequence: CDR1 SGHTA, CDR2 FQGNSA.

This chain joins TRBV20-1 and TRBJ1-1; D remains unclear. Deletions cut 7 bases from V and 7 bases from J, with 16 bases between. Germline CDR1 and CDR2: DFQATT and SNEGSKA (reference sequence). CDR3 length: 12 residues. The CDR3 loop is CSVDRGSVEAFF. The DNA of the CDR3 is TGCAGTGTAGATAGAGGGTCGGTTGAAGCTTTCTTT.

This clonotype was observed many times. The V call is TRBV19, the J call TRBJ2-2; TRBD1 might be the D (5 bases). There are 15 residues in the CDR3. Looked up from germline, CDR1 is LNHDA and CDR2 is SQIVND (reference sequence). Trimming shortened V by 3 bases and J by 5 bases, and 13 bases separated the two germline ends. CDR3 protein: CASSISQGSTGELFF. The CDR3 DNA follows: TGTGCCAGTAGTATTTCGCAGGGCTCAACCGGGGAGCTGTTTTTT.

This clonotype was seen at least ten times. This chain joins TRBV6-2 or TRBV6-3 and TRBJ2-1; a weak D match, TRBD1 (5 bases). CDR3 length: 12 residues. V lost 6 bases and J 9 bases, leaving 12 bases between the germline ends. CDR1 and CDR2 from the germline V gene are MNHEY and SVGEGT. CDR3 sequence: CASSTRDGEQFF. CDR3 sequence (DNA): TGTGCCAGCAGCACCAGGGATGGTGAGCAGTTCTTC.

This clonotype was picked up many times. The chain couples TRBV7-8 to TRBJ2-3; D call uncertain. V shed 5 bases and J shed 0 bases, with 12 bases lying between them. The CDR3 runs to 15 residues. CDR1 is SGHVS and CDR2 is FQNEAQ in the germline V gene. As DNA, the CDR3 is TGTGCCAGCAGCCGATGGGCGGAGAGCACAGATACGCAGTATTTT. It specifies CASSRWAESTDTQYF. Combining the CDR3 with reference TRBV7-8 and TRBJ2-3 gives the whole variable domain GAGVSQSPRYKVAKRGQDVALRCDPISGHVSLFWYQQALGQGPEFLTYFQNEAQLDKSGLPSDRFFAERPEGSVSTLKIQRTQQEDSAVYLCASSRWAESTDTQYFGPGTRLTVL.

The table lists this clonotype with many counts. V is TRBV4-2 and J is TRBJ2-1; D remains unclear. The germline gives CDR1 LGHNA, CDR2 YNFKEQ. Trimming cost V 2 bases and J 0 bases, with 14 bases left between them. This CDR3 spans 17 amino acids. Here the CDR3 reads CASSQKVAASSYNEQFF. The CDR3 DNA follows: TGTGCCAGCAGCCAAAAGGTGGCGGCTAGCTCCTACAATGAGCAGTTCTTC.

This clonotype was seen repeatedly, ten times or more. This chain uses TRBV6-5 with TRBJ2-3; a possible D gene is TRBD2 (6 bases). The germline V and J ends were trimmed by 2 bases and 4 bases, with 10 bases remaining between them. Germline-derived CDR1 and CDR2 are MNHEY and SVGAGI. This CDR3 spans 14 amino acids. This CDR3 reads CASSYMTRADTQYF. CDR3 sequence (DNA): TGTGCCAGCAGTTACATGACTAGAGCAGATACGCAGTATTTT.

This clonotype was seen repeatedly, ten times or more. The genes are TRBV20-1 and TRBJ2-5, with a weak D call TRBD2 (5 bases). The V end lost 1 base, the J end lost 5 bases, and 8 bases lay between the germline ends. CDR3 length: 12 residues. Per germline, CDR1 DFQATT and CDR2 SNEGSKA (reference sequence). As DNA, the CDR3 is TGCAGTGCTAGAGCTAGCACGGAGACCCAGTACTTC. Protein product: CSARASTETQYF.